The rows below give T cell receptor beta chains drawn from one sample of a study of T cells in Graves' hyperthyroidism and ophthalmopathy. Each CDR3 protein is one row after TCRdb ran MiXCR on the multiplex PCR reads. Of hundreds of thousands of distinct CDR3 sequences in the sample, approximately 14% were seen once. The sample was blood. These receptors were obtained from a woman aged 18-29 years with Graves' hyperthyroidism that later progressed to Graves' ophthalmopathy. The CDR3 runs from the conserved cysteine through the conserved F or W. Each record gives: D gene, J gene, CDR3 length, clone size, V gene, CDR3 protein, CDR3 DNA. The D gene is left open where the match is weak. Size tells how often a clone was seen (once, few, many) or the class of an expanded clone, and some rows leave it out.

>.|TRBJ1-4|12|many|TRBV27
CASSTTNEKLFF
TGTGCCAGCAGCACAACTAATGAAAAACTGTTTTTT
>TRBD2|TRBJ2-3|15|many|TRBV28
CASSRTSGSADTQYF
TGTGCCAGCAGCCGCACTAGCGGGAGTGCAGATACGCAGTATTTT
>.|TRBJ2-7|15|.|TRBV27
CASRETPSRLDEQYF
TGTGCCAGCAGGGAGACACCCTCCCGCCTAGACGAGCAGTACTTC
>TRBD1|TRBJ1-1|16|.|TRBV6-4
CASRQTGGVMNTEAFF
TGTGCCAGCAGACAAACAGGGGGGGTAATGAACACTGAAGCTTTCTTT
>.|TRBJ1-2|15|few|TRBV6-6
CASSYSGGEGYGYTF
TGTGCCAGCAGTTACTCGGGAGGGGAGGGCTATGGCTACACCTTC
>TRBD2|TRBJ2-7|15|many|TRBV10-3
CAISASSGSSYEQYF
TGTGCCATCAGTGCCTCTAGCGGGAGCTCCTACGAGCAGTACTTC
>.|TRBJ1-5|13|few|TRBV27
CASGMGPDQPQHF
TGTGCCAGCGGTATGGGACCTGATCAGCCCCAGCATTTT
>.|TRBJ2-7|16|many|TRBV11-2
CASSSLERGEHYEQYF
TGTGCCAGCAGCTCCCTAGAGAGAGGGGAGCACTACGAGCAGTACTTC
>.|TRBJ1-3|15|.|TRBV28
CACSFFSGQRNTIYF
TGTGCCTGCAGTTTTTTCTCGGGGCAGAGAAACACCATATATTTT
>TRBD2|TRBJ2-1|17|many|TRBV11-2
CASSSSGRAVLYNEQFF
TGTGCCAGCAGCTCTAGCGGGAGGGCGGTTTTGTACAATGAGCAGTTCTTC
>.|TRBJ2-5|15|.|TRBV2
CAGKGGRRSVETQYF
TGTGCCGGAAAAGGCGGCAGACGCTCGGTGGAGACCCAGTACTTC
>.|TRBJ1-5|15|many|TRBV28
CASSLSLTSNQPQHF
TGTGCCAGCAGTTTGAGCTTAACTAGCAATCAGCCCCAGCATTTT
>.|TRBJ2-3|13|many|TRBV2
CASSKFGTDTQYF
TGTGCCAGCAGCAAGTTCGGGACAGATACGCAGTATTTT
>TRBD2|TRBJ2-7|16|few|TRBV5-1
CASSSSGGGHRYEQYF
TGCGCCAGCAGCTCCTCGGGGGGGGGACATCGGTACGAGCAGTACTTC
>.|TRBJ2-7|15|.|TRBV19
CASSIAGAAPYEQYF
TGTGCCAGTAGTATTGCCGGGGCCGCCCCCTACGAGCAGTACTTC
>.|TRBJ1-5|16|many|TRBV6-2/TRBV6-3
CASSYNSLLSNQPQHF
TGTGCCAGCAGTTACAACAGCCTCCTTAGCAATCAGCCCCAGCATTTT
>.|TRBJ1-6|15|.|TRBV5-4
CASSLGAGPNSPLHF
TGTGCCAGCAGCTTGGGGGCAGGGCCTAATTCACCCCTCCACTTT
>TRBD2|TRBJ2-2|17|.|TRBV11-2
CASRRLAGGPNTGELFF
TGTGCCAGCAGACGACTAGCGGGAGGGCCGAATACCGGGGAGCTGTTTTTT
>.|TRBJ2-4|15|few|TRBV20-1
CSAEEGHKAKNIQYF
TGCAGTGCCGAGGAGGGACACAAAGCCAAAAACATTCAGTACTTC
>TRBD2|TRBJ2-5|15|many|TRBV7-2
CASSLAVGRVETQYF
TGTGCCAGCAGCTTAGCGGTGGGGAGGGTAGAGACCCAGTACTTC
>TRBD2|TRBJ2-7|16|many|TRBV7-2
CASSLGVGGRLKEQYF
TGTGCCAGCAGCTTAGGTGTCGGCGGGAGGCTGAAAGAGCAGTACTTC
>TRBD2|TRBJ2-5|17|few|TRBV28
CASRVFRSSGNQETQYF
TGTGCCAGCAGGGTGTTCCGGAGTAGCGGGAACCAAGAGACCCAGTACTTC
>TRBD1|TRBJ1-6|14|.|TRBV6-1
CASTRDRYNSPLHF
TGTGCCAGCACCCGGGACAGATATAATTCACCCCTCCACTTT
>TRBD1|TRBJ1-2|16|few|TRBV4-1
CASSQVLRGRLNGYTF
TGCGCCAGCAGCCAGGTTCTCAGGGGGCGGTTAAATGGCTACACCTTC
>TRBD2|TRBJ2-3|15|many|TRBV7-3
CASSPGTSETDTQYF
TGTGCCAGCAGCCCCGGGACTAGCGAGACAGATACGCAGTATTTT
>TRBD1|TRBJ2-2|17|.|TRBV4-1
CASRRDSILTNTGELFF
TGCGCCAGCCGCCGGGACAGTATACTTACCAACACCGGGGAGCTGTTTTTT
>.|TRBJ1-1|15|few|TRBV20-1
CSARVTGSRVTEAFF
TGCAGTGCTAGAGTAACGGGGTCGCGCGTCACTGAAGCTTTCTTT
>.|TRBJ2-7|14|many|TRBV28
CASSLPRLVWEQYF
TGTGCCAGCAGTTTACCGAGACTCGTTTGGGAGCAGTACTTC
>.|TRBJ2-1|10|many|TRBV29-1
CSGGTNEQFF
TGCAGCGGGGGGACCAATGAGCAGTTCTTC
>.|TRBJ2-5|15|.|TRBV15
CATSREHDSLETQYF
TGTGCCACCAGCAGAGAGCACGACAGTTTGGAGACCCAGTACTTC
>.|TRBJ1-4|13|many|TRBV13
CASSLGTFQKLFF
TGTGCCAGCAGCTTAGGAACCTTCCAAAAACTGTTTTTT
>TRBD1|TRBJ2-7|16|many|TRBV7-9
CASSRSRDRSSYEQYF
TGTGCCAGCAGCCGAAGCCGGGACAGAAGCTCCTACGAGCAGTACTTC
>.|TRBJ2-7|16|many|TRBV15
CATSRPGARGTYEQYF
TGTGCCACCAGCAGACCCGGAGCGCGGGGCACCTACGAGCAGTACTTC
>TRBD2|TRBJ2-7|15|.|TRBV4-3
CASSPGASGSGEQYF
TGCGCCAGCAGCCCCGGGGCTAGCGGGAGTGGTGAGCAGTACTTC
>TRBD2|TRBJ2-1|20|many|TRBV7-8
CASSKYRTSGSRFRYNEQFF
TGTGCCAGCAGCAAGTACCGGACTAGCGGGAGCAGGTTCCGGTACAATGAGCAGTTCTTC
>TRBD1|TRBJ2-2|14|.|TRBV19
CAIRGQGGTGELFF
TGTGCCATTCGAGGACAGGGAGGCACCGGGGAGCTGTTTTTT
>.|TRBJ2-7|14|few|TRBV5-6
CASSLSAGSNEQYF
TGTGCCAGCAGCTTGAGTGCGGGATCGAACGAGCAGTACTTC
>TRBD1|TRBJ2-2|15|many|TRBV7-9
CASSLSGTGAGELFF
TGTGCCAGCAGCCTTTCCGGGACAGGGGCCGGGGAGCTGTTTTTT
>.|TRBJ2-7|13|many|TRBV12-3/TRBV12-4
CASSLGSLSEQYF
TGTGCCAGCAGTCTCGGGAGTTTAAGCGAGCAGTACTTC
>TRBD1|TRBJ2-1|17|many|TRBV11-3
CASSRGTGASSYNEQFF
TGTGCCAGCAGCAGAGGGACAGGGGCGAGCTCCTACAATGAGCAGTTCTTC
>.|TRBJ2-7|15|.|TRBV19
CASSPLPGSSYEQHF
TGTGCCAGTAGTCCGCTCCCGGGGAGCTCCTACGAGCAGCACTTC
>.|TRBJ1-6|15|few|TRBV2
CASTASDGGNSPLHF
TGTGCCAGCACCGCATCGGACGGCGGGAATTCACCCCTCCACTTT
>TRBD2|TRBJ2-2|18|.|TRBV18
CASSPPNSWGGNTGELFF
TGTGCCAGCTCACCACCGAACTCGTGGGGGGGTAACACCGGGGAGCTGTTTTTT
>.|TRBJ2-7|14|many|TRBV20-1
CSASGALSSYEQYF
TGCAGTGCTAGCGGGGCTCTCAGCTCCTACGAGCAGTACTTC
>.|TRBJ2-5|16|.|TRBV4-3
CASSQTMTRPQETQYF
TGCGCCAGCAGCCAAACTATGACCAGGCCCCAAGAGACCCAGTACTTC
>.|TRBJ2-1|16|many|TRBV28
CASSFRRGDTYNEQFF
TGTGCCAGCAGTTTTAGGAGGGGGGACACCTACAATGAGCAGTTCTTC
>.|TRBJ1-2|13|many|TRBV28
CASTAEGVRGYTF
TGTGCCAGCACGGCCGAGGGGGTCCGCGGCTACACCTTC
>TRBD1|TRBJ2-7|15|.|TRBV6-5
CASSSPTGSRSEQYF
TGTGCCAGCAGTTCCCCGACAGGGTCCAGGAGCGAGCAGTACTTC
>.|TRBJ2-3|10|few|TRBV24-1
CATIRVAQYF
TGTGCCACCATTCGGGTTGCGCAGTATTTT
>TRBD1|TRBJ1-1|12|.|TRBV20-1
CSARDRGTEAFF
TGCAGTGCCAGGGACAGGGGCACTGAAGCTTTCTTT
>TRBD2|TRBJ2-2|16|.|TRBV7-9
CASSLGLAGYTGELFF
TGTGCCAGCAGCTTAGGACTAGCGGGATACACCGGGGAGCTGTTTTTT
>.|TRBJ1-6|15|few|TRBV4-1
CASSQDERSHSPLHF
TGCGCCAGCAGCCAAGATGAGCGGAGCCATTCACCCCTCCACTTT